A selection of T cell receptor beta chains follows, all from one sample in a study of blood T cell repertoires in COVID-19. Using immunoSEQ multiplex PCR, the repertoire was profiled, and TCRdb retains in-frame clones only, with some absent. Seen here are about 110,000 clones, about 85% observed once, and the top ten hold 1.1% to 1.5%. The sample comprised peripheral blood. Receptor source: a man aged 40-50 years with acute or convalescent COVID-19. Both conserved end residues are part of each CDR3. The order of the fields is V gene, CDR3 length, D gene, clone size, J gene, CDR3 protein, CDR3 DNA. A D gene is named only where the DNA matches it firmly. Size values are once, few and many counts, or a class for expanded clones, and some rows have none.

TRBV7-8	13	-	-	TRBJ1-2	CASSLATGYGYTF	TGTGCCAGCAGCTTAGCAACGGGATATGGCTACACCTTC
TRBV7-2	12	-	once	TRBJ2-3	CASSPSRDTQYF	TGTGCCAGCAGCCCGAGTCGGGATACGCAGTATTTT
TRBV7-9	13	-	-	TRBJ1-4	CASVDGPRKKLFF	TGTGCCAGCGTCGATGGCCCGCGGAAAAAACTGTTTTTT
TRBV9	15	TRBD2	-	TRBJ2-1	CASSATSGGYNEQFF	TGTGCCAGCAGCGCAACTAGCGGGGGATACAATGAGCAGTTCTTC
TRBV2	16	TRBD1	-	TRBJ1-1	CASTAYKTGLNTEAFF	TGTGCCAGCACGGCGTATAAGACAGGGCTGAACACTGAAGCTTTCTTT
TRBV6-1	15	TRBD2	-	TRBJ2-7	CASSDGTSGSGVQYF	TGTGCCAGCAGTGACGGGACTAGCGGGTCCGGGGTTCAGTACTTC
TRBV6-5	15	-	-	TRBJ2-2	CASSRLRNLGGELFF	TGTGCCAGCAGTCGCCTCAGGAACCTGGGCGGGGAGCTGTTTTTT
TRBV18	15	TRBD2	-	TRBJ2-4	CASKASGRAGNIQYF	TGTGCCAGTAAAGCTAGCGGGAGGGCCGGAAACATTCAGTACTTC
TRBV2	13	-	-	TRBJ2-1	CASTSDWSNEQFF	TGTGCCAGCACCTCGGACTGGTCCAATGAGCAGTTCTTC
TRBV5-1	15	TRBD2	-	TRBJ2-1	CASRYSGTSVNEQFF	TGCGCCAGCAGATACAGCGGGACTAGCGTCAATGAGCAGTTCTTC
TRBV20-1	11	-	-	TRBJ1-1	CSAKTATEAFF	TGCAGTGCTAAGACAGCCACTGAAGCTTTCTTT
TRBV7-9	16	TRBD1	-	TRBJ2-5	CASSATGTAFQETQYF	TGTGCCAGCAGCGCTACCGGGACAGCCTTCCAAGAGACCCAGTACTTC
TRBV5-8	14	-	-	TRBJ2-5	CASSNSVRAETQYF	TGTGCCAGCAGCAACAGCGTGAGGGCGGAGACCCAGTACTTC
TRBV18	15	-	-	TRBJ1-3	CASSPGLHSGNTIYF	TGTGCCAGCTCACCCGGACTCCACTCTGGAAACACCATATATTTT
TRBV13	15	-	-	TRBJ2-1	CATKKRVGSYNEQFF	TGTGCCACTAAAAAGCGGGTGGGCTCCTACAATGAGCAGTTCTTC
TRBV9	15	-	-	TRBJ2-3	CASSEAGIGADTQYF	TGTGCCAGCAGCGAGGCAGGGATAGGCGCAGATACGCAGTATTTT
TRBV5-1	14	-	-	TRBJ1-2	CASSLDGANYGYTF	TGCGCCAGCAGCTTGGACGGAGCCAACTATGGCTACACCTTC
TRBV27	15	-	-	TRBJ2-1	CASSLRERSYNEQFF	TGTGCCAGCAGTTTAAGGGAGCGGTCCTACAATGAGCAGTTCTTC
TRBV3-1/TRBV3-2	17	TRBD2	few	TRBJ2-1	CASSHTGGGSSYNEQFF	TGTGCCAGCAGCCACACCGGCGGGGGGAGCTCCTACAATGAGCAGTTCTTC
TRBV18	14	TRBD1	-	TRBJ2-7	CASSPDRGRYEQYF	TGTGCCAGCTCACCGGACAGGGGAAGGTACGAGCAGTACTTC
TRBV10-3	12	-	-	TRBJ1-1	CAISELGGQAFF	TGTGCCATCAGTGAGTTGGGGGGGCAAGCTTTCTTT
TRBV7-8	13	-	-	TRBJ1-1	CASSTGPEAEAFF	TGTGCCAGCAGCACGGGTCCCGAGGCTGAAGCTTTCTTT
TRBV7-9	10	-	few	TRBJ1-2	CASSLYGYTF	TGTGCCAGTTCTTTATATGGCTACACCTTC
TRBV7-2	17	TRBD2	-	TRBJ2-5	CASSPGLAGAIQETQYF	TGTGCCAGCAGCCCAGGACTAGCGGGCGCCATCCAAGAGACCCAGTACTTC
TRBV27	15	TRBD1	-	TRBJ2-7	CASSLSTGITYEQYF	TGTGCCAGCAGTTTATCGACAGGGATTACCTACGAGCAGTACTTC
TRBV2	14	TRBD1	-	TRBJ2-5	CASSERTGIETQYF	TGTGCCAGCAGTGAACGGACAGGGATAGAGACCCAGTACTTC
TRBV28	15	-	-	TRBJ1-5	CASSSNARNNQPQHF	TGTGCCAGCAGTTCCAACGCGCGGAACAATCAGCCCCAGCATTTT
TRBV18	18	TRBD2	-	TRBJ2-5	CASSPLPVSGRVKETQYF	TGTGCCAGCTCACCCCTCCCCGTGAGCGGGAGGGTTAAAGAGACCCAGTACTTC
TRBV10-3	13	-	-	TRBJ1-5	CAISGHENQPQHF	TGTGCCATCAGTGGACACGAAAATCAGCCCCAGCATTTT
TRBV7-8	14	TRBD1	-	TRBJ2-1	CASSQTGIDNEQFF	TGTGCCAGCAGCCAGACAGGGATCGACAATGAGCAGTTCTTC
TRBV21-1	13	-	few	TRBJ1-6	CASSKVARSPLHF	TGTGCCAGCAGCAAAGTGGCCAGATCACCCCTCCACTTT
TRBV15	14	-	-	TRBJ1-4	CATSRDSGNEKLFF	TGTGCCACCAGCAGAGATAGCGGGAATGAAAAACTGTTTTTT